The 14 T cell receptor beta chains listed next were all sequenced from one sample in a study of blood T cell repertoires in COVID-19. Sequenced by immunoSEQ multiplex PCR; TCRdb stores in-frame clones only, minus some. Counted here are 200,000 or so clones, 60% to 85% occurring once; the ten biggest clones make up 17%. Sequenced sample: peripheral blood. The receptors here all came from a man aged 55 to 70 with active or convalescent COVID-19.

This clone was found a few times. The CDR3 reads CASSREGEGQPQHF. The CDR3 region has the DNA TGTGCCAGCAGTAGGGAGGGGGAAGGGCAGCCCCAGCATTTT. The rearrangement uses TRBV2 and TRBJ1-5; possibly TRBD1 for D (6 bases). Trimming removed 5 bases at V and 7 bases at J, with 15 bases between. The CDR3 runs to 14 residues. Germline CDR1 is SNHLY and CDR2 is FYNNEI.

This clone was recorded only once. A clone one base away is much larger, so this may be a read error. The J gene is TRBJ1-5, the V gene TRBV5-1; 8 bases are shared with TRBD1. Losses at the gene ends were 3 bases for V and 2 bases for J; bases not matched to a gene: 1. This CDR3 is built from 14 residues. CDR1 SGHRS and CDR2 YFSETQ come from the germline V gene. The CDR3 nucleotides are TGCGCCAGCAGCTCGGGACAGGGCAATCAGCCCCAGCATTTT. This codes for CASSSGQGNQPQHF. The full variable domain, its missing parts supplied by reference TRBV5-1 and TRBJ1-5, is KAGVTQTPRYLIKTRGQQVTLSCSPISGHRSVSWYQQTPGQGLQFLFEYFSETQRNKGNFPGRFSGRQFSNSRSEMNVSTLELGDSALYLCASSSGQGNQPQHFGDGTRLSIL.

V gene TRBV6-4 combines with J gene TRBJ2-1; D may be TRBD2 (6 bases). This CDR3 is built from 14 residues. Germline CDR1 is MRHNA and CDR2 is SNTAGT. V was pared by 4 bases and J by 9 bases, with 16 bases between. The CDR3 DNA sequence: TGTGCCAGCAGTGTTGGCGGGATGGGAGGTGAGCAGTTCTTC. This translates into CASSVGGMGGEQFF.

This clone was seen a handful of times. The V and J genes are TRBV6-1 and TRBJ2-5, with a tentative D call TRBD2 (5 bases). V was cut by 1 base and J by 4 bases, with 10 bases left in between. The germline gives CDR1 MNHNS, CDR2 SASEGT. The CDR3 length is 14 residues. The CDR3 spells CASSEDLEGETQYF. In DNA, the CDR3 is TGTGCCAGCAGTGAAGATCTAGAGGGAGAGACCCAGTACTTC.

The table lists this clone with a few counts. The gene calls are TRBV3-1 (or the pseudogene TRBV3-2) and TRBJ1-1, with TRBD1 matching over 10 bases. Germline CDR1 LGHDT, CDR2 YNNKEL (reference sequence). Germline trimming cut 1 base from V and 1 base from J; bases unmatched to any gene: 6. This CDR3 has 17 residues. CDR3 DNA sequence: TGTGCCAGCAGCCAAGGGCCGACAGGGGGCTGGAACACTGAAGCTTTCTTT. Translation: CASSQGPTGGWNTEAFF.

The genes are TRBV11-3 and TRBJ2-7; 7 nucleotides line up with TRBD1. V shed 2 bases, J shed 3 bases, and the junction held 7 bases outside the gene matches. Germline assignment: CDR1 SGHNT and CDR2 YENEEA. This CDR3 has 15 amino acids. The CDR3 is CASSLSTGIGYEQYF. The CDR3 nucleotides are TGTGCCAGCAGCTTATCGACAGGGATCGGCTACGAGCAGTACTTC. The full variable domain, with the rest looked up from reference TRBV11-3 and TRBJ2-7, is EAGVVQSPRYKIIEKKQPVAFWCNPISGHNTLYWYLQNLGQGPELLIRYENEEAVDDSQLPKDRFSAERLKGVDSTLKIQPAELGDSAVYLCASSLSTGIGYEQYFGPGTRLTVT.

This clone was counted only a few times. This chain links TRBV3-1 (or the pseudogene TRBV3-2) with TRBJ2-1; 7 bases are shared with TRBD2. Germline CDR1 and CDR2: LGHDT and YNNKEL (reference sequence). This CDR3 spans 14 amino acids. J lost 4 bases, V lost 3 bases, and 3 bases had no gene match. The CDR3 region is CASSQRENYNEQFF. CDR3 in DNA: TGTGCCAGCAGCCAGCGGGAGAATTACAATGAGCAGTTCTTC.

The genes are TRBV11-2 and TRBJ2-2; D is undetermined. The CDR3 contains 14 residues. Looked up from germline, CDR1 is SGHAT and CDR2 is FQNNGV. Trimming left V 5 bases short and J 2 bases short, with 9 bases between. This CDR3 is CASSLFSNTGELFF. The DNA of the CDR3 is TGTGCCAGCAGCCTCTTTTCTAACACCGGGGAGCTGTTTTTT.

The rearrangement uses TRBV28 and TRBJ2-5; 7 positions agree with TRBD1. Germline loops: CDR1 MDHEN, CDR2 SYDVKM. The junction had 8 bases not matched to a gene; V was cut back by 7 bases and J by 0 bases. This CDR3 is built from 15 residues. In nucleotides, the CDR3 is TGTGCCAGCATCCCTGGGGACAGACACCAAGAGACCCAGTACTTC. Protein product: CASIPGDRHQETQYF. Combining the CDR3 with reference TRBV28 and TRBJ2-5 gives the whole variable domain DVKVTQSSRYLVKRTGEKVFLECVQDMDHENMFWYRQDPGLGLRLIYFSYDVKMKEKGDIPEGYSVSREKKERFSLILESASTNQTSMYLCASIPGDRHQETQYFGPGTRLLVL.

The chain carries TRBV28 and TRBJ2-1; 11 bases fit TRBD2. Trimming took 5 bases from V and 1 from J; bases not matched to a gene: 4. The CDR3 spans 16 residues. Germline lookup yields CDR1 MDHEN and CDR2 SYDVKM. The CDR3 DNA sequence: TGTGCCAGCAGTCTCTTAGCGGGAGGGTCCTACAATGAGCAGTTCTTC. It is translated as CASSLLAGGSYNEQFF.

The chain is built from TRBV28 and TRBJ2-5; 7 nucleotides align to TRBD2. J was trimmed by 6 bases and V by 1 base; bases with no gene match: 5. CDR1 and CDR2 (germline): MDHEN, SYDVKM. This CDR3 contains 14 residues. CDR3 loop: CASSLSGRVQTQYF. For the CDR3, the DNA is TGTGCCAGCAGTTTATCGGGGAGGGTTCAGACCCAGTACTTC. Looking up the rest from reference TRBV28 and TRBJ2-5 gives the full variable domain: DVKVTQSSRYLVKRTGEKVFLECVQDMDHENMFWYRQDPGLGLRLIYFSYDVKMKEKGDIPEGYSVSREKKERFSLILESASTNQTSMYLCASSLSGRVQTQYFGPGTRLLVL.

This clone came up once. The J gene is TRBJ1-2, the V gene TRBV15; D is perhaps TRBD1 (6 bases). Germline V gives CDR1 LNHNV, CDR2 YYDKDF (reference sequence). This CDR3 spans 14 amino acids. Trimming removed 0 bases from V and 8 bases from J, with 13 bases in between. The CDR3 bases are TGTGCCACCAGCAGAGATAGGGGGATAGGAGGCTACACCTTC. Translated, it gives CATSRDRGIGGYTF.

This chain joins TRBV2 and TRBJ2-4, with 7 bases identical to TRBD1. In germline, CDR1 is SNHLY, CDR2 FYNNEI. This CDR3 contains 14 residues. V trimming: 5 bases; J trimming: 4 bases; junction bases outside the gene matches: 5. CDR3 coding DNA: TGTGCCAGCAGTCCCGACAGGGTTAAAAACATTCAGTACTTC. Amino acids: CASSPDRVKNIQYF.

This chain uses TRBV28 with TRBJ1-4; TRBD1 aligns across 7 bases. Germline lookup yields CDR1 MDHEN and CDR2 SYDVKM. V lost 8 bases to trimming and J lost 0 bases; unmatched junction nucleotides: 6. The length of the CDR3 is 15 residues. The CDR3 coding sequence is TGTGCCAGCCCACAGGGGTTTGCAACTAATGAAAAACTGTTTTTT. As protein: CASPQGFATNEKLFF.